This entry lists 28 T cell receptor beta chains sequenced from one sample in a study of vaccination and CD4 T cells after COVID-19. Treatment denoted: roughly ten-day PBMC culture with coronavirus spike peptide pools or control peptides (ViraFEST assay). Their antigen targets remain unknown. An Oncomine TCR Beta short-read assay was used to sequence the DNA from cultured CD4+ T cells. TCRdb re-derived calls from the PCR reads in MiXCR, one entry per CDR3 protein. Here the sample spans approximately 20,000 distinct CDR3 sequences, approximately 52% being singletons. The starting material was CD4+ T cells from blood, cultured in vitro, obtained after SARS-CoV-2 vaccination. These receptors came from a human donor who had recovered from COVID-19.

The V call is TRBV20-1, the J call TRBJ1-6; the D is unclear. V lost 1 base to trimming and J lost 10 bases, with 14 bases between them. This CDR3 has 14 residues. CDR1 is DFQATT, CDR2 SNEGSKA, per germline (reference sequence). This CDR3 reads CSARAAVLGSPLHF. The DNA of the CDR3 is TGCAGTGCTAGAGCGGCGGTTTTAGGGTCACCCCTCCACTTT.

The CDR3 DNA sequence: TGTGCCAGCACCCTTCATTCCCAGGGGAGCAGCGGCTACACCTTC. Translated: CASTLHSQGSSGYTF. The rearrangement links TRBV6-1 to TRBJ1-2; D is perhaps TRBD1 (6 bases). This CDR3 comprises 15 residues. CDR1 MNHNS and CDR2 SASEGT come from the germline V gene. With 7 bases removed from V and 8 bases from J, the gap between germline ends came to 23 bases.

This sequence joins TRBV6-1 and TRBJ1-3; D ambiguous. CDR1 and CDR2 from the germline V gene are MNHNS and SASEGT. The CDR3 contains 14 residues. V was cut by 5 bases and J by 4 bases, with 12 bases left in between. DNA of the CDR3: TGTGCCAGCAGTAGAAGTGGAGGGGGAAACACCATATATTTT. Amino acid sequence: CASSRSGGGNTIYF.

The chain combines TRBV7-9 with TRBJ1-2; no reliable D call. The CDR3 is made up of 13 amino acids. The germline V gene has CDR1 SEHNR and CDR2 FQNEAQ (reference sequence). V gave up 1 base and J gave up 3 bases, with 6 bases separating them. CDR3 protein: CASSLVLHYGYTF. DNA of the CDR3: TGTGCCAGCAGCTTAGTTTTGCACTATGGCTACACCTTC. The variable domain in full, completed from reference TRBV7-9 and TRBJ1-2, reads DTGVSQNPRHKITKRGQNVTFRCDPISEHNRLYWYRQTLGQGPEFLTYFQNEAQLEKSRLLSDRFSAERPKGSFSTLEIQRTEQGDSAMYLCASSLVLHYGYTFGSGTRLTVV.

The rearrangement uses TRBV2 and TRBJ1-1; D perhaps matches TRBD1 (6 bases). The CDR3 length is 15 residues. Germline V gene data show CDR1 as SNHLY and CDR2 as FYNNEI. Trimming left V 3 bases short and J 3 bases short, with 14 bases between. CDR3 sequence: CASSENGRGHTEAFF. The CDR3 DNA reads TGTGCCAGCAGTGAGAACGGGCGGGGGCACACTGAAGCTTTCTTT.

The chain employs TRBV7-2 and TRBJ1-1; no reliable D call. The CDR3 runs to 12 residues. CDR1 SGHTA and CDR2 FQGNSA come from the germline V gene. With 5 bases removed from V and 11 bases from J, the gap between germline ends came to 15 bases. CDR3 sequence: CASSPPGLWAFF. CDR3 sequence (DNA): TGTGCCAGCAGCCCGCCGGGCCTCTGGGCTTTCTTT.

This clonotype was picked up a small number of times. In DNA form, the CDR3 reads TGTGCCAGCAGCTCCGTTCAGGGAACAATTAACTATGGCTACACCTTC. This translates into CASSSVQGTINYGYTF. This sequence joins TRBV7-2 and TRBJ1-2, with D possibly matching TRBD1 (5 bases). In germline, CDR1 is SGHTA, CDR2 FQGNSA. The length of the CDR3 is 16 residues. Trimming shortened V by 4 bases and J by 1 base, and 16 bases separated the two germline ends.

V is TRBV7-2 and J is TRBJ1-2; D not resolved. Germline CDR1 and CDR2: SGHTA and FQGNSA. The CDR3 loop spans 14 amino acids. Trimming removed 1 base from V and 6 bases from J, with 12 bases in between. For the CDR3, the DNA is TGTGCCAGCAGCTTAGGAATGGTAGGGAATGGCTACACCTTC. Its protein product is CASSLGMVGNGYTF. Full variable domain (rest looked up from reference TRBV7-2 and TRBJ1-2): GAGVSQSPSNKVTEKGKDVELRCDPISGHTALYWYRQSLGQGLEFLIYFQGNSAPDKSGLPSDRFSAERTGGSVSTLTIQRTQQEDSAVYLCASSLGMVGNGYTFGSGTRLTVV.

The J gene is TRBJ2-3, the V gene TRBV19, with a weak D call TRBD2 (5 bases). Trimming cost V 4 bases and J 6 bases, with 14 bases left between them. CDR3 length equals 14 residues. The germline V gene encodes CDR1 LNHDA and CDR2 SQIVND (reference sequence). The CDR3 loop reads CASSRVEAQDTQYF. In nucleotides, the CDR3 is TGTGCCAGTAGTAGAGTGGAGGCCCAGGATACGCAGTATTTT. The whole variable domain, filled in from reference TRBV19 and TRBJ2-3, reads DGGITQSPKYLFRKEGQNVTLSCEQNLNHDAMYWYRQDPGQGLRLIYYSQIVNDFQKGDIAEGYSVSREKKESFPLTVTSAQKNPTAFYLCASSRVEAQDTQYFGPGTRLTVL.

In DNA form, the CDR3 reads TGTAGTCTAAAACCGAGTCGCGGTCGTGTCGACACTGAAGCTTTCTTT. The encoded protein is CSLKPSRGRVDTEAFF. This sequence joins TRBV28 and TRBJ1-1, with D unclear. CDR1 and CDR2 from the germline V gene are MDHEN and SYDVKM. The CDR3 spans 16 residues. Complete variable domain (other parts from reference TRBV28 and TRBJ1-1): DVKVTQSSRYLVKRTGEKVFLECVQDMDHENMFWYRQDPGLGLRLIYFSYDVKMKEKGDIPEGYSVSREKKERFSLILESASTNQTSMYLCSLKPSRGRVDTEAFFGQGTRLTVV.

The J gene is TRBJ2-3, the V gene TRBV7-2, with TRBD1 matching 8 bases. Germline V gives CDR1 SGHTA, CDR2 FQGNSA. CDR3 length equals 16 residues. V lost 7 bases and J lost 0; bases outside the gene matches: 9. The DNA for the CDR3 is TGTGCCAGCAACAAGCCGAGACAGGGGAGCACAGATACGCAGTATTTT. Translating gives CASNKPRQGSTDTQYF. The full variable domain, with the rest looked up from reference TRBV7-2 and TRBJ2-3, is GAGVSQSPSNKVTEKGKDVELRCDPISGHTALYWYRQSLGQGLEFLIYFQGNSAPDKSGLPSDRFSAERTGGSVSTLTIQRTQQEDSAVYLCASNKPRQGSTDTQYFGPGTRLTVL.

CDR3 amino acids: CSAPEGGRGYTF. The CDR3 nucleotides read TGCAGTGCGCCCGAGGGTGGACGTGGCTACACCTTC. This chain links TRBV20-1 with TRBJ1-2; D uncertain. Germline values: CDR1 DFQATT, CDR2 SNEGSKA (reference sequence). This CDR3 is 12 amino acids long. Trimming shortened V by 6 bases and J by 7 bases, and 15 bases separated the two germline ends.

J is TRBJ1-6 and V is TRBV7-9; the match to TRBD1 covers 10 bases. The CDR3 extends over 16 amino acids. The ends lost 4 bases at V and 6 bases at J; junction bases unmatched: 6. Per germline, CDR1 SEHNR and CDR2 FQNEAQ (reference sequence). CDR3 loop: CASSSNRDRGNSPLHF. The CDR3, as DNA: TGTGCCAGCAGCTCAAACCGGGACAGGGGTAATTCACCCCTCCACTTT. Full variable domain (outside the CDR3, taken from reference TRBV7-9 and TRBJ1-6): DTGVSQNPRHKITKRGQNVTFRCDPISEHNRLYWYRQTLGQGPEFLTYFQNEAQLEKSRLLSDRFSAERPKGSFSTLEIQRTEQGDSAMYLCASSSNRDRGNSPLHFGNGTRLTVT.

This clonotype has a single count. V is TRBV4-2 and J is TRBJ1-2, with 9 bases aligning to TRBD1. Germline trimming cut 4 bases from V and 4 bases from J; bases unmatched to any gene: 7. The CDR3 contains 15 residues. The germline CDR1 and CDR2 sequences are LGHNA and YNFKEQ. DNA for the CDR3: TGTGCCAGCAGCCCGGAACCGGGACAGGGCTATGGCTACACCTTC. Amino acid sequence: CASSPEPGQGYGYTF.

This clonotype was detected only a few times. The chain has TRBV20-1 and TRBJ1-5; D is unresolved. CDR1 and CDR2 (germline): DFQATT, SNEGSKA (reference sequence). V gave up 3 bases and J gave up 2 bases, with 2 bases separating them. The CDR3 loop spans 11 amino acids. Here the CDR3 reads CSASGNQPQHF. In DNA, the CDR3 is TGCAGTGCTAGTGGCAATCAGCCCCAGCATTTT.

The chain carries TRBV19 and TRBJ1-5; D gene ambiguous. Germline CDR1 is LNHDA and CDR2 is SQIVND (reference sequence). V was shortened by 7 bases and J by 4 bases, with 11 bases between the two germline ends. The CDR3 totals 13 residues. The CDR3 reads CASNVRGNQPQHF. CDR3 in DNA: TGTGCCAGTAATGTACGGGGAAATCAGCCCCAGCATTTT.

V usage is TRBV12-3 or TRBV12-4 and J usage is TRBJ1-2; TRBD1 matches at 7 bases. Trimming at V came to 5 bases and at J to 8 bases, leaving 11 bases not matched to a gene. The CDR3 spans 14 residues. The CDR3 loop is CASSPRTGPWGYTF. DNA of the CDR3: TGTGCCAGCAGTCCCCGGACAGGCCCTTGGGGCTACACCTTC.

This clonotype has just a few counts. As DNA, the CDR3 is TGTGCCAGTAGCCACAGCAATCAGCCCCAGCATTTT. Encoded protein: CASSHSNQPQHF. The chain links TRBV19 to TRBJ1-5; D is uncertain. The germline V gene encodes CDR1 LNHDA and CDR2 SQIVND (reference sequence). CDR3 size: 12 residues. Between the trimmed V and J ends, which lost 6 bases and 1 base, there was a span of 4 bases.

The chain uses TRBV19 and TRBJ2-7; 9 nucleotides line up with TRBD1. Germline V lookup: CDR1 LNHDA, CDR2 SQIVND (reference sequence). CDR3 length equals 15 residues. V was pared by 3 bases and J by 2 bases, with 5 bases of the junction left unmatched. CDR3 amino acids: CASSISGTGTYEQYF. CDR3 bases: TGTGCCAGTAGTATCTCTGGGACAGGGACCTACGAGCAGTACTTC.

The genes are TRBV19 and TRBJ1-5; D is unclear. Germline CDR1 is LNHDA and CDR2 is SQIVND (reference sequence). The CDR3 loop spans 15 amino acids. V lost 5 bases, J lost 4 bases, and 15 bases lay in between. The CDR3 region is CASSGDVAGNQPQHF. CDR3 sequence (DNA): TGTGCCAGTAGTGGCGACGTAGCGGGAAATCAGCCCCAGCATTTT. The full variable domain, with the rest looked up from reference TRBV19 and TRBJ1-5, is DGGITQSPKYLFRKEGQNVTLSCEQNLNHDAMYWYRQDPGQGLRLIYYSQIVNDFQKGDIAEGYSVSREKKESFPLTVTSAQKNPTAFYLCASSGDVAGNQPQHFGDGTRLSIL.

V and J are TRBV25-1 and TRBJ1-1, with D maybe TRBD1 (5 bases). CDR1 and CDR2 from the germline V gene are MGHDK and SYGVNS. V gave up 0 bases and J gave up 8 bases, with 16 bases separating them. This CDR3 has 15 residues. The CDR3 sequence is CASSEYSGTDKEAFF. Written as DNA, the CDR3 is TGTGCCAGCAGTGAATATTCGGGGACGGACAAAGAAGCTTTCTTT.

This clonotype came up a few times. The rearrangement joins TRBV7-3 to TRBJ2-5; no clear D gene. This CDR3 contains 15 residues. CDR1 is SGHTA and CDR2 is FQGTGA in the germline V gene. Trimming took off 4 bases at V and 4 bases at J, with 16 bases between the two ends. The CDR3 DNA is TGTGCCAGCAGCTCCTCTGGACGGGCCTCAGAGACCCAGTACTTC. This codes for CASSSSGRASETQYF.

This clonotype was seen only a few times. The chain combines TRBV19 with TRBJ2-2; D not certain. This CDR3 has 14 amino acids. The V end lost 3 bases, the J end lost 1 base, and 6 bases lay between the germline ends. Germline V CDR1 and CDR2: LNHDA, SQIVND (reference sequence). The CDR3 DNA reads as TGTGCCAGTAGTATCAGTCGGAACACCGGGGAGCTGTTTTTT. Translation: CASSISRNTGELFF. Supplemented by reference TRBV19 and TRBJ2-2, the full variable domain reads DGGITQSPKYLFRKEGQNVTLSCEQNLNHDAMYWYRQDPGQGLRLIYYSQIVNDFQKGDIAEGYSVSREKKESFPLTVTSAQKNPTAFYLCASSISRNTGELFFGEGSRLTVL.

The V call is TRBV19, the J call TRBJ1-1, with D unresolved. The V gene's germline CDR1 is LNHDA and CDR2 SQIVND (reference sequence). V was pared by 4 bases and J by 0 bases, with 15 bases between. CDR3 length equals 16 residues. The CDR3 bases are TGTGCCAGTAGTACGATCAGGCTTACGATGAACACTGAAGCTTTCTTT. Protein sequence: CASSTIRLTMNTEAFF.

The chain links TRBV6-1 to TRBJ1-2; possibly TRBD1 for D (5 bases). The CDR3 is 10 amino acids. Germline V gene sequence: CDR1 MNHNS, CDR2 SASEGT. V was shortened by 11 bases and J by 7 bases, with 11 bases between the two germline ends. The CDR3 nucleotides read TGTGCCGCGGGGGACGGTGGCTACACCTTC. Protein product: CAAGDGGYTF.

The chain has TRBV20-1 and TRBJ1-1; 10 nucleotides match TRBD1. With V trimmed by 4 bases and J by 5 bases, 4 bases remained unmatched. The germline gives CDR1 DFQATT, CDR2 SNEGSKA (reference sequence). The CDR3 runs 13 residues. The CDR3 reads CSATGQGWTEAFF. The DNA for the CDR3 is TGCAGTGCTACGGGACAGGGGTGGACTGAAGCTTTCTTT.

The V call is TRBV12-3 or TRBV12-4, the J call TRBJ2-5; D gene uncertain. V lost 6 bases to trimming and J lost 4 bases, with 12 bases between them. This CDR3 region has 13 residues. The CDR3 reads CASSPRGGETQYF. CDR3 coding DNA: TGTGCCAGCAGCCCCAGAGGTGGAGAGACCCAGTACTTC.

This chain joins TRBV7-6 and TRBJ2-7; the match to TRBD1 covers 9 bases. The length of the CDR3 is 15 residues. CDR1 is SGHVS, CDR2 FNYEAQ, per germline. V lost 0 bases, J lost 8 bases, and 8 bases stayed unmatched. In DNA, the CDR3 is TGTGCCAGCAGCTTAGCCCCGTCACAGGGGGCGCAGCAGTACTTC. Protein sequence: CASSLAPSQGAQQYF.